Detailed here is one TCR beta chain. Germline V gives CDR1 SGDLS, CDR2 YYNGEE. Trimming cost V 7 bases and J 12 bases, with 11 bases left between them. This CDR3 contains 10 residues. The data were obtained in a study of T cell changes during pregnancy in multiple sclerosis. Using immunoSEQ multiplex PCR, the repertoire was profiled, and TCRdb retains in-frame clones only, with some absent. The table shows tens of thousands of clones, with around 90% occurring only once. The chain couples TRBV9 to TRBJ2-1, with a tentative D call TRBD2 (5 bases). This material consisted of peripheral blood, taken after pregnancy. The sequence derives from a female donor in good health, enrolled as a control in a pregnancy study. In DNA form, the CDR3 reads TGTGCCAGCGGGAGCGGCCGGCAGTTCTTC. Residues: CASGSGRQFF.